This record covers a single T cell receptor beta chain. V shed 0 bases and J shed 4 bases, with 6 bases lying between them. CDR3 length equals 13 residues. Germline CDR1 reads KGHSH; CDR2 reads LQKENI. These data are taken from a study of identical twins. TCRdb re-called the 5' RACE reads with MiXCR, one entry per CDR3 protein. The table shows about 530,000 distinct CDR3 sequences, with about 15% occurring only once. These sequences were also reported in another study, on yellow fever vaccine responses in identical twins. That paper notes: Twins' vaccine T cell responses were reported to seem partly convergent and partly personalized.

The gene calls are TRBV18 and TRBJ2-5; no definite D call. The source is a woman aged 18-29 years in good health. What was sequenced was CD4+ T cells sorted from blood. For the CDR3, the DNA is TGTGCCAGCTCACCACCGCACGGAGAGACCCAGTACTTC. Protein product: CASSPPHGETQYF.